This TCR beta chain was captured by sequencing in a study of beta chain features in type 1 diabetes. The study's findings and limits: TCRB CDR3 length was moderately but significantly reduced in all four CD4+ subsets of Type 1 diabetes patients.

A few counts support this clone. What it binds is not known. A sort by CD45RO/CCR7/CD25/CD127/CD95/CD27 yielded CD4+ naive, central memory, regulatory and stem cell-like memory cells. CDR1 is SGHAT, CDR2 FQNNGV, per germline. The CDR3 spans 15 residues. Trimming left V 5 bases short and J 2 bases short, with 15 bases between. Expressed TCRB transcripts got sequenced, as all isolated RNA was reverse transcribed. Repertoires were generated with immunoSEQ multiplex PCR, while TCRdb's copy carries only in-frame clones and drops some. The profile shows about 160,000 clones, 6% to 9% of them singletons. The source material was central memory CD4+ T cells from blood. The chain employs TRBV11-2 and TRBJ1-2, with D uncertain. This TCR was recovered from a man between 18 and 29 years old with type 1 diabetes. The CDR3 bases are TGTGCCAGCAGCAGCTTATGGCGGGGAAACTATGGCTACACCTTC. Amino acid sequence: CASSSLWRGNYGYTF.